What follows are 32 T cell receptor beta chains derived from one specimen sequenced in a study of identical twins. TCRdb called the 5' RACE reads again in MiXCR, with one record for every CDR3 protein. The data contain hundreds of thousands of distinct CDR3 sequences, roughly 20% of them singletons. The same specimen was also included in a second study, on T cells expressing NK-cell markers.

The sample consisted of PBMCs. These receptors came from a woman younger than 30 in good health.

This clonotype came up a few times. CDR3 loop: CASSPRPTNEKLFF. The CDR3, as DNA: TGTGCCAGCTCACCGAGGCCAACTAATGAAAAACTGTTTTTT. V gene TRBV18 combines with J gene TRBJ1-4; no clear D gene. The V gene lost 3 bases and the J gene lost 0 bases, with 5 bases spanning the gap. The CDR3 sequence is 14 residues long. The germline V gene encodes CDR1 KGHSH and CDR2 LQKENI.

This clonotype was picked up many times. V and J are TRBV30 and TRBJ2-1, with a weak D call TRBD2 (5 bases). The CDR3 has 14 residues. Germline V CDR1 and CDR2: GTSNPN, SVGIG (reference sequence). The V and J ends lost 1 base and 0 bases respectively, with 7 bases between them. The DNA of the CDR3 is TGTGCCTGGAGTGACGGGAACTCCTACAATGAGCAGTTCTTC. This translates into CAWSDGNSYNEQFF.

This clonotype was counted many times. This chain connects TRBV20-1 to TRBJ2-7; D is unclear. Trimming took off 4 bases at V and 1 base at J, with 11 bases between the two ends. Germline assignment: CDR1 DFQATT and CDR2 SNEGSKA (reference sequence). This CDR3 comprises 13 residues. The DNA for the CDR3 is TGCAGTGCTATAAGTCCTGCGTCCTACGAGCAGTACTTC. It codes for CSAISPASYEQYF.

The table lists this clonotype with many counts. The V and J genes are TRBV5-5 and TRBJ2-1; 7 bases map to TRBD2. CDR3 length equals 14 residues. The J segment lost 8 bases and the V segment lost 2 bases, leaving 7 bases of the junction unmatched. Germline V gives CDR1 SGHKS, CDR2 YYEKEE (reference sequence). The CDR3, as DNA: TGTGCCAGCAGCTTCCGGACTAGTCTCGATGAGCAGTTCTTC. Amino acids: CASSFRTSLDEQFF.

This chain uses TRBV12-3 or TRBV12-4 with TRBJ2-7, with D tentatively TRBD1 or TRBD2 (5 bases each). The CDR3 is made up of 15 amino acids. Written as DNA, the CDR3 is TGTGCCAGCGGTTTTGGGGCAGGGAGAACCTACGAGCAGTACGTC. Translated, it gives CASGFGAGRTYEQYV.

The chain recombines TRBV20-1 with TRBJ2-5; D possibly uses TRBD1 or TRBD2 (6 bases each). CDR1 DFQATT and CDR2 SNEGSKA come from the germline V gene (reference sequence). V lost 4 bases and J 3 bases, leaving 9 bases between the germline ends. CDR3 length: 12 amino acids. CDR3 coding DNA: TGCAGTGCTATGCGGGACAAAGAGACCCAGTACTTC. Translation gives CSAMRDKETQYF.

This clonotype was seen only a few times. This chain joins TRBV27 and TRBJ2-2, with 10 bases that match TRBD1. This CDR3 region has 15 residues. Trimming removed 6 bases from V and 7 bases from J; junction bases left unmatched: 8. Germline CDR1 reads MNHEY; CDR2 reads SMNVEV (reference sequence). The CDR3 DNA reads TGTGCCAGCAGATCCGGGACAGGGGTTTTCGGGGAGCTGTTTTTT. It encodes CASRSGTGVFGELFF.

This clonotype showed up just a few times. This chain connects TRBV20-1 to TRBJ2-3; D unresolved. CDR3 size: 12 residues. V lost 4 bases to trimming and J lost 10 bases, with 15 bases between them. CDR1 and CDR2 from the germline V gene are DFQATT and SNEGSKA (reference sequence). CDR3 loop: CSANTYSRSQYF. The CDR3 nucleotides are TGCAGTGCTAACACTTATAGCCGGTCGCAGTATTTT.

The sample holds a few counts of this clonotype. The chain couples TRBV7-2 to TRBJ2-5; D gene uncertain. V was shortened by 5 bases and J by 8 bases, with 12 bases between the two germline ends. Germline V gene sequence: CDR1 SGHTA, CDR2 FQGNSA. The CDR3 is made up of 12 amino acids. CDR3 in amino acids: CASSTVRDTQYF. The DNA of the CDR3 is TGTGCCAGCAGCACCGTCAGAGATACCCAGTACTTC.

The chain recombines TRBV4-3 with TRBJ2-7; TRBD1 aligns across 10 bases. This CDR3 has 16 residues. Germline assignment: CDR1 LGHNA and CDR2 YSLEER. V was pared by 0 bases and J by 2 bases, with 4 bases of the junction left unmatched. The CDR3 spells CASSQDIGTGAYEQYF. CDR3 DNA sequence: TGCGCCAGCAGCCAAGATATAGGGACAGGGGCCTACGAGCAGTACTTC.

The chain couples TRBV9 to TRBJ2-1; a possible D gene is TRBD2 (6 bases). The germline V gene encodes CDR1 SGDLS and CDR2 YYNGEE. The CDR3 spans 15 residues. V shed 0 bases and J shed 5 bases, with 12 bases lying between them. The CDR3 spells CASSVAGGVNNEQFF. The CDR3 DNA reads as TGTGCCAGCAGCGTAGCTGGCGGGGTAAACAATGAGCAGTTCTTC.

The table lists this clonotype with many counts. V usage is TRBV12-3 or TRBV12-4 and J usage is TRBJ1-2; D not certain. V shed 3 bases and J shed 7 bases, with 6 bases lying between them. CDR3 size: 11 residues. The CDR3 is CASSFAGGYTF. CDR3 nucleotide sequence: TGTGCCAGCAGTTTTGCGGGTGGCTACACCTTC.

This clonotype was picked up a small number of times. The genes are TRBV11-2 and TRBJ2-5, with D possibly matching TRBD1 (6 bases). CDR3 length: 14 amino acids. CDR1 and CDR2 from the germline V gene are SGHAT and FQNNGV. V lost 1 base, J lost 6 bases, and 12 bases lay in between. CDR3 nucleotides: TGTGCCAGCAGCTTAGTCGCAGGGGTAAAGACCCAGTACTTC. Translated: CASSLVAGVKTQYF.

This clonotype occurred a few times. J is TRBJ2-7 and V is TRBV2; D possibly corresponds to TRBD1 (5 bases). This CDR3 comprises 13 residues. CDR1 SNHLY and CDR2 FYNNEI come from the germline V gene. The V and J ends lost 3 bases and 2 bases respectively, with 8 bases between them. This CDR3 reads CASSDNRPYEQYF. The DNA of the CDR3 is TGTGCCAGCAGTGATAACAGGCCCTACGAGCAGTACTTC.

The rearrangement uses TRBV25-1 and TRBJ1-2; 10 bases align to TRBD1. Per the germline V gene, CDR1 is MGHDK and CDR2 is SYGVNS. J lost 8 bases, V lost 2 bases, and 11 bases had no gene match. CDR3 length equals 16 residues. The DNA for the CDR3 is TGTGCCAGCAGTGAAGGGGTTGACAGGGGGCGTAGCGGCTACACCTTC. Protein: CASSEGVDRGRSGYTF.

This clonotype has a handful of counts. CDR3 DNA sequence: TGCAGTGCCCTGGGGAGGGGTAATTCACCCCTCCACTTT. Its translation: CSALGRGNSPLHF. The chain carries TRBV20-1 and TRBJ1-6; weak D call: TRBD1 (5 bases). V lost 6 bases, J lost 6 bases, and 12 bases lay in between. CDR1 is DFQATT, CDR2 SNEGSKA, per germline (reference sequence). The CDR3 spans 13 residues.

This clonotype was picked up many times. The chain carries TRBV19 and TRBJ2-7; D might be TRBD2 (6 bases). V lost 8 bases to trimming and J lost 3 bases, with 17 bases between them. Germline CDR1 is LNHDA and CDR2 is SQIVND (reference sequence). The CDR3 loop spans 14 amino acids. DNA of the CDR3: TGTGCCAGTGCCTCCCGGGACTTGAGCTACGAGCAGTACTTC. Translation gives CASASRDLSYEQYF.

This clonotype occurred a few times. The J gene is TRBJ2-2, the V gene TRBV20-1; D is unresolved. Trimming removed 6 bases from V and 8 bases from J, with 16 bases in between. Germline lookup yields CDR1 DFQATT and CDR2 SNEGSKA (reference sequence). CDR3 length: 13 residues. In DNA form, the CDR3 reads TGCAGTGCGTTCCGCTCAATTTCGGGGGAGCTGTTTTTT. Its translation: CSAFRSISGELFF.

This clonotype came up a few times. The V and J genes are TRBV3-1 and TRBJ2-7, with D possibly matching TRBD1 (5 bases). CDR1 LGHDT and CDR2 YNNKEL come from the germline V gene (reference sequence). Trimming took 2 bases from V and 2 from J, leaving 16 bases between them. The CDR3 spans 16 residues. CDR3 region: CASSQMGQGVTYEQYF. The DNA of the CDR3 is TGTGCCAGCAGCCAAATGGGGCAGGGCGTTACCTACGAGCAGTACTTC.

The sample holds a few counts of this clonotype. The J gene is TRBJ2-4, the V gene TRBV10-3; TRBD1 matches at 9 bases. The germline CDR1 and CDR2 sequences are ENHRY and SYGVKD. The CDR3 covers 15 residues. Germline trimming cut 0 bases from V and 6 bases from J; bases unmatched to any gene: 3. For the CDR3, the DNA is TGTGCCATCAGTGAGTCGGGACAGGGCCCAAACATTCAGTACTTC. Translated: CAISESGQGPNIQYF.

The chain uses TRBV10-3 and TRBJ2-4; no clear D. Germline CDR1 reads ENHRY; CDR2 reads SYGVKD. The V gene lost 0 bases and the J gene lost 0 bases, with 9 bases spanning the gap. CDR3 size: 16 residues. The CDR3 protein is CAISESASLAKNIQYF. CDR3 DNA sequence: TGTGCCATCAGTGAGTCGGCCAGCTTAGCCAAAAACATTCAGTACTTC.

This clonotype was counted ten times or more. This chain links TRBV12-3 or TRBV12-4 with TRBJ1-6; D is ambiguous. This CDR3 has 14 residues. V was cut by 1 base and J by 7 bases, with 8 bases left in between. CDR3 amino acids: CASSLGDSNSPLHF. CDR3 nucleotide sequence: TGTGCCAGCAGTTTAGGCGATTCAAATTCACCCCTCCACTTT.

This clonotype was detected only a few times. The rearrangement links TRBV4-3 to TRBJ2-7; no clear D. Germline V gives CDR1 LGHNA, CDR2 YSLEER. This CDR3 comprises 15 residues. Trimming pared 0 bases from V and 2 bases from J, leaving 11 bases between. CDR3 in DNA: TGCGCCAGCAGCCAAGATTGGTCCCGGCCCTACGAGCAGTACTTC. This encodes CASSQDWSRPYEQYF.

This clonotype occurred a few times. The CDR3 here is CSGDPGQGGNTQYF. DNA for the CDR3: TGCAGCGGAGACCCGGGACAGGGGGGAAATACGCAGTATTTT. The V and J genes are TRBV29-1 and TRBJ2-3; 11 nucleotides line up with TRBD1. The CDR3 is made up of 14 amino acids. V dropped 7 bases and J dropped 7; count of bases not matched to a gene: 10. Germline V gene data show CDR1 as SQVTM and CDR2 as ANQGSEA.

CDR3 DNA: TGTGCCAGCAGTCCTTTACGGGGCTCCTCCTCTGGGGCCAACGTCCTGACTTTC. This codes for CASSPLRGSSSGANVLTF. This chain links TRBV28 with TRBJ2-6, with D tentatively TRBD1 or TRBD2 (5 bases each). The ends were cut back, 5 bases at V and 0 bases at J, with 17 bases in the middle. This CDR3 has 18 amino acids. Germline CDR1 and CDR2: MDHEN and SYDVKM.

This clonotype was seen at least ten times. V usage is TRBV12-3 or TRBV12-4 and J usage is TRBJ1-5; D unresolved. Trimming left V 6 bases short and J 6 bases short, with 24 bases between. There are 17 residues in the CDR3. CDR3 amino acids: CASSLKGLGREGQPQHF. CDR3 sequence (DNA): TGTGCCAGCAGCCTGAAAGGGCTGGGGAGGGAGGGTCAGCCCCAGCATTTT.

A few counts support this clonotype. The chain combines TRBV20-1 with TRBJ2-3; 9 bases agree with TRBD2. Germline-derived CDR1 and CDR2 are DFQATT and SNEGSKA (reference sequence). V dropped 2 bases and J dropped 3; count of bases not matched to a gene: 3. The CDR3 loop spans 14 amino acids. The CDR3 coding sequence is TGCAGTGCTAGACCCAGCGGGAGGACAGATACGCAGTATTTT. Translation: CSARPSGRTDTQYF.

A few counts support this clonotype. The CDR3 spells CSASLPPGVSTDTQYF. CDR3 DNA sequence: TGCAGTGCTAGTCTCCCCCCGGGGGTCAGCACAGATACGCAGTATTTT. The chain employs TRBV20-1 and TRBJ2-3, with D possibly matching TRBD2 (6 bases). Looked up from germline, CDR1 is DFQATT and CDR2 is SNEGSKA (reference sequence). The CDR3 is made up of 16 amino acids. The germline V and J ends were trimmed by 3 bases and 0 bases, with 16 bases remaining between them.

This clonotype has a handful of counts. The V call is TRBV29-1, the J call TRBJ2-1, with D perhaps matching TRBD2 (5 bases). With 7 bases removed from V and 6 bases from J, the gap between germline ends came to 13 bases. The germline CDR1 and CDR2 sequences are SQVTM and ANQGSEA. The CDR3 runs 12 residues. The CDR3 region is CSGGLRANEQFF. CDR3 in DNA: TGCAGCGGAGGATTGAGGGCCAATGAGCAGTTCTTC.

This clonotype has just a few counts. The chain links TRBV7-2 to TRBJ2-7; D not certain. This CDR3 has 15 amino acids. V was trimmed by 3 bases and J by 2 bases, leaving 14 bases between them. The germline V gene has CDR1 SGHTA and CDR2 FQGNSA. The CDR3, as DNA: TGTGCCAGCAGCTTTCACGGCAGCTCAGCCTACGAGCAGTACTTC. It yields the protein CASSFHGSSAYEQYF.

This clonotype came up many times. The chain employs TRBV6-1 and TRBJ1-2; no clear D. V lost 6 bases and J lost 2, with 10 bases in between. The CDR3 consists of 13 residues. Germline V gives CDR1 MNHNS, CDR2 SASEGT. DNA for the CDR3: TGTGCCAGCAGCTCGACGGAGAACTATGGCTACACCTTC. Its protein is CASSSTENYGYTF.

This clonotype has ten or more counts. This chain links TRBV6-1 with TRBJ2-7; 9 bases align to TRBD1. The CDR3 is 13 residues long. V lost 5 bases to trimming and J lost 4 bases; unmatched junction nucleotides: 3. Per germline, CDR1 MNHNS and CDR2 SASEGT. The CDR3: CASSPGTGYEQYF. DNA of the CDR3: TGTGCCAGCAGTCCCGGGACAGGGTACGAGCAGTACTTC.